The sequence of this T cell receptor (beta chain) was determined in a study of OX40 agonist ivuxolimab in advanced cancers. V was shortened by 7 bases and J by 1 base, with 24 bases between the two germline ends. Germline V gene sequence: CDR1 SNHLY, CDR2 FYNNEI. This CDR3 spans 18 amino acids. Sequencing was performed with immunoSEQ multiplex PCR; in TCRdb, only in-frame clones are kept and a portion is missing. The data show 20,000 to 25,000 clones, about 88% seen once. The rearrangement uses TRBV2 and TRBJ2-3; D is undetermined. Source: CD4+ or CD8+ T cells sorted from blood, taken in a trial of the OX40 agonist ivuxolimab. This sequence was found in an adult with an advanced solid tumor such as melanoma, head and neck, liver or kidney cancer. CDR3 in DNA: TGTGCCAGCACCAACAATGGGGTTGGCGGATCACGCACAGATACGCAGTATTTT. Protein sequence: CASTNNGVGGSRTDTQYF.